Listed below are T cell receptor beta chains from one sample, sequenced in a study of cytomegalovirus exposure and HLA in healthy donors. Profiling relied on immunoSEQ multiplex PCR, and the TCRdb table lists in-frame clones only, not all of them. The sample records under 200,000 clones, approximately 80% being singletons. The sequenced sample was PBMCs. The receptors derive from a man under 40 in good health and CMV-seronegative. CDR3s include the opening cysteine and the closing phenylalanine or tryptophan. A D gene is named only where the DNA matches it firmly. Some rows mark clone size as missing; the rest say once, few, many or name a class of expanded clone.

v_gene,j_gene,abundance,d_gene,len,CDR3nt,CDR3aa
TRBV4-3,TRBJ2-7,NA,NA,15,TGCGCCAGCAGCCAAGATAGAACGGTCACGGACGAGCAGTACTTC,CASSQDRTVTDEQYF
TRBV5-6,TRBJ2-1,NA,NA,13,TGTGCCAGCAGCTTCACTAACTACAATGAGCAGTTCTTC,CASSFTNYNEQFF
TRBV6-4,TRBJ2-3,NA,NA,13,TGTGCCAGCAGATCAGGGGTTTGGGATACGCAGTATTTT,CASRSGVWDTQYF
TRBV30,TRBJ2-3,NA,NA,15,TGTGCCTGGAGGTTCACAGGGCGGTTGTCAGATACGCAGTATTTT,CAWRFTGRLSDTQYF
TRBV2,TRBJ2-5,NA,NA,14,TGTGCCAGCAGTGAAAACAGGGATCAAGAGACCCAGTACTTC,CASSENRDQETQYF
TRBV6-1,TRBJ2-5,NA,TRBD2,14,TGTGCCAGCAGTTCCGGGACTAGCGGAGAGACCCAGTACTTC,CASSSGTSGETQYF
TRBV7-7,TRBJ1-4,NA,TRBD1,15,TGTGCTAGCAGCCCGAACACAGGGGGCGCGGAAAAACTGTTTTTT,CASSPNTGGAEKLFF
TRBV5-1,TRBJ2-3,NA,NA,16,TGCGCCAGCAGCTTGGCCCCAGGGGATGGCACAGATACGCAGTATTTT,CASSLAPGDGTDTQYF
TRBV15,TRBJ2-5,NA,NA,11,TGTGCCACCAGCACTACTGAGACCCAGTACTTC,CATSTTETQYF
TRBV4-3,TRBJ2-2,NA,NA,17,TGCGCCAGCAGCCAAGAAGGGGTCGGATTGAACACCGGGGAGCTGTTTTTT,CASSQEGVGLNTGELFF
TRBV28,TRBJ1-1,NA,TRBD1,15,TGTGCCAGCACCTCAATGGGACAGGAGAACACTGAAGCTTTCTTT,CASTSMGQENTEAFF
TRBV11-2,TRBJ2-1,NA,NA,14,TGTGCCAGCAGCGCCGGGACACCTTACAATGAGCAGTTCTTC,CASSAGTPYNEQFF
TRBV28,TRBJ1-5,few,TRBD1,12,TGTGCCAGCAGGACAGGGAATCAGCCCCAGCATTTT,CASRTGNQPQHF
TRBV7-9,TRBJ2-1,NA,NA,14,TGTGCCAGCAGCTTAAGAGGGTCCTACAATGAGCAGTTCTTC,CASSLRGSYNEQFF
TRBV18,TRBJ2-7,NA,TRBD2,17,TGTGCCAGCTCACCCTTCCTAGCGGAGAAGAGCTCCTACGAGCAGTACTTC,CASSPFLAEKSSYEQYF
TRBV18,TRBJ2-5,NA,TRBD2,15,TGTGCCAGCTCACTCGTAGCGGGGGGTGAAGAGACCCAGTACTTC,CASSLVAGGEETQYF
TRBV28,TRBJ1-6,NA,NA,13,TGTGCCAGCAGTATTACCTATAATTCACCCCTCCACTTT,CASSITYNSPLHF
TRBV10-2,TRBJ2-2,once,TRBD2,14,TGCGCCAGCAACAGCGGGGCGAACACCGGGGAGCTGTTTTTT,CASNSGANTGELFF
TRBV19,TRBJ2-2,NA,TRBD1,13,TGTGCCAGTAGTTTACAGGGGCCCGGGGAGCTGTTTTTT,CASSLQGPGELFF
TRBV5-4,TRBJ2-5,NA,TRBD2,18,TGTGCCAGCAGCCCGGGACTAGCGGGAGGGCCACGGAAGGAGACCCAGTACTTC,CASSPGLAGGPRKETQYF
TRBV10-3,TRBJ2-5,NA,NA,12,TGTGCCATCAGTGCCAGGGATGAGACCCAGTACTTC,CAISARDETQYF
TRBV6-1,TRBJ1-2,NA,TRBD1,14,TGTGCCAGCAGTAAGCCAGGGGGCGCGTATGGCTACACCTTC,CASSKPGGAYGYTF
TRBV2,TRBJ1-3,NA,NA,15,TGTGCCAGCAGTGAAGGCAGGCACTCTGGAAACACCATATATTTT,CASSEGRHSGNTIYF
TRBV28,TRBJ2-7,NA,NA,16,TGTGCCAGCAGTTTTTCCAATCAGGGGATTCGTTACGAGCAGTACTTC,CASSFSNQGIRYEQYF
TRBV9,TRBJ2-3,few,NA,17,TGTGCCAGCAGCGTAAGATCCACAGGGAATCCCACAGATACGCAGTATTTT,CASSVRSTGNPTDTQYF
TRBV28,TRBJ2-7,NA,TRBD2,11,TGTGCCAGCCTGGGGGGGGTCGAGCAGTACTTC,CASLGGVEQYF
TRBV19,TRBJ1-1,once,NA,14,TGTGCCAGTAGTATAGGTCAGGGCTCATCTGAAGCTTTCTTT,CASSIGQGSSEAFF
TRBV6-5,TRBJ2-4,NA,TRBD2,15,TGTGCCAGCAGTTACTCTAGCGGGGGGTGGGACATTCAGTACTTC,CASSYSSGGWDIQYF
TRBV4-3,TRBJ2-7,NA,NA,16,TGCGCCAGCAGCCAAGCGTCGGTAGGGGAGGGGGACGAGCAGTACTTC,CASSQASVGEGDEQYF
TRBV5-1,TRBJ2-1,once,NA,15,TGCGCCAGCAGCTCTACTTACTCTGCTTACAATGAGCAGTTCTTC,CASSSTYSAYNEQFF
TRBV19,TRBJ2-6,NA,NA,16,TGTGCCAGTAGTATCTCAGTTTCCTCTGGGGCCAACGTCCTGACTTTC,CASSISVSSGANVLTF
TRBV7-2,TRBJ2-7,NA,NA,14,TGTGCCAGCAGTCTAGAGAGGGGGAGCTACGAGCAGTACTTC,CASSLERGSYEQYF
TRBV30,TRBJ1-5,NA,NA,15,TGTGCCTGGAGCCCCCGGACGGGGGGCAATCAGCCCCAGCATTTT,CAWSPRTGGNQPQHF
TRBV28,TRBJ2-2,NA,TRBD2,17,TGTGCCAGCAGCCTTCCGGGACTAGCGACGAACACCGGGGAGCTGTTTTTT,CASSLPGLATNTGELFF
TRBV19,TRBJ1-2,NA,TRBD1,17,TGTGCCAGTAGGAAACCGGGACAGGGAGGGAAGAGCTATGGCTACACCTTC,CASRKPGQGGKSYGYTF
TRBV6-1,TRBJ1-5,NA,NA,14,TGTGCCAGCAGTGTAGGCAGTAGCTATCAGCCCCAGCATTTT,CASSVGSSYQPQHF
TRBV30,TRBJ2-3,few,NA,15,TGTGCCTGGATGGAGGTTTCATTTTCCACAGATACGCAGTATTTT,CAWMEVSFSTDTQYF
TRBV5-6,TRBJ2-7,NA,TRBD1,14,TGTGCCAGCAGCTTCAGGGGGATCTCCTACGAGCAGTACTTC,CASSFRGISYEQYF
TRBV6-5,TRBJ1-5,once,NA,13,TGTGCCAGCTCGGGGGGTTGGAATCAGCCCCAGCATTTT,CASSGGWNQPQHF
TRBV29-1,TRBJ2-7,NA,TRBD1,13,TGCAGCGTTGCGCAGGGGGATTACTACGAGCAGTACTTC,CSVAQGDYYEQYF
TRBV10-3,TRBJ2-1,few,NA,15,TGTGCCATCAGTGAGACTAGTAATCCCGGAAATGAGCAGTTCTTC,CAISETSNPGNEQFF
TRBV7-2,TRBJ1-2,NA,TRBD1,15,TGTGCCAGCAGCTTAATTCTGCAGGGGGACTATGGCTACACCTTC,CASSLILQGDYGYTF
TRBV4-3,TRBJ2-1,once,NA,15,TGCGCCAGCAGCCAAGGGCCAGCGAACTACAATGAGCAGTTCTTC,CASSQGPANYNEQFF
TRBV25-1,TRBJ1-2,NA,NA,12,TGTGCCAGCGGAGGGGGGGCCTATGGCTACACCTTC,CASGGGAYGYTF
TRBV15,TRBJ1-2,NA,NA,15,TGTGCCACCAGCAGCCCCCGGGGGGGCTACTATGGCTACACCTTC,CATSSPRGGYYGYTF
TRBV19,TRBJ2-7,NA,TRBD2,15,TGTGCCAGTAGTATCGCGGGGGTAGGGCAATACGAGCAGTACTTC,CASSIAGVGQYEQYF
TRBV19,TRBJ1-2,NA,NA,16,TGTGCCAGTAGATCGGACAGCTTCGGGAAGACTGATGGCTACACCTTC,CASRSDSFGKTDGYTF
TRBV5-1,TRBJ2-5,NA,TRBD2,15,TGCGCCAGCAGCTTGGGCGGGGGGTTCCAAGAGACCCAGTACTTC,CASSLGGGFQETQYF